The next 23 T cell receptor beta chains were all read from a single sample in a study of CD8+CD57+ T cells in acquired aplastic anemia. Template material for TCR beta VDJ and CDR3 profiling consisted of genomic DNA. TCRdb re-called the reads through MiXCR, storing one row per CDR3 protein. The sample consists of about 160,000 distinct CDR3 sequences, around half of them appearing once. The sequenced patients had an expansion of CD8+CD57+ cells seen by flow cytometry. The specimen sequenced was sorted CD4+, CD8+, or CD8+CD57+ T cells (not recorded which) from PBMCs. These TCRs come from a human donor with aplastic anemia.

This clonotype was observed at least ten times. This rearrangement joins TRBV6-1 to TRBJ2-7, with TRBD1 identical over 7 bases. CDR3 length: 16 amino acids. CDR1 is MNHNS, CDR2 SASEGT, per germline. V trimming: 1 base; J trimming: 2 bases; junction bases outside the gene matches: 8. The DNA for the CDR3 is TGTGCCAGCAGTGAAGGCTACGGACAGGTCCCCTACGAGCAGTACTTC. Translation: CASSEGYGQVPYEQYF.

CDR3 DNA sequence: TGTGCCACCGGGGTTCGGTTCCCCTACGAGCAGTACTTC. Translated, it gives CATGVRFPYEQYF. This chain joins TRBV15 and TRBJ2-7; unclear D gene. This CDR3 comprises 13 residues. Germline V lookup: CDR1 LNHNV, CDR2 YYDKDF (reference sequence). Trimming removed 8 bases at V and 2 bases at J, with 13 bases between.

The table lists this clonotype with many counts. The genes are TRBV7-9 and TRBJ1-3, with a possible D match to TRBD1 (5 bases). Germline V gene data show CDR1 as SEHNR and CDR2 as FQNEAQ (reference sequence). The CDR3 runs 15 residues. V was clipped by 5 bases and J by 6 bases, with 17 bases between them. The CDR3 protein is CASSPSGMGENTIYF. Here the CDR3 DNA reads TGTGCCAGCAGCCCATCCGGGATGGGGGAAAACACCATATATTTT.

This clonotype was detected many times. Here the CDR3 reads CATADRVHGYTF. The CDR3 DNA sequence: TGTGCCACTGCGGACAGGGTACATGGCTACACCTTC. This chain uses TRBV27 with TRBJ1-2; 8 bases agree with TRBD1. This CDR3 is 12 amino acids long. Trimming cost V 10 bases and J 6 bases; bases outside gene matches: 7. Germline loops: CDR1 MNHEY, CDR2 SMNVEV (reference sequence).

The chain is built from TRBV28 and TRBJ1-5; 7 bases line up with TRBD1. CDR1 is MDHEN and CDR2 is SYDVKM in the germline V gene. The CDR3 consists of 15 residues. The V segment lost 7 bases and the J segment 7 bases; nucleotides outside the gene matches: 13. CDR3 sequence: CASTGWAGGRQPQHF. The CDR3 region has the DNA TGTGCCAGCACCGGTTGGGCAGGGGGTAGGCAGCCCCAGCATTTT.

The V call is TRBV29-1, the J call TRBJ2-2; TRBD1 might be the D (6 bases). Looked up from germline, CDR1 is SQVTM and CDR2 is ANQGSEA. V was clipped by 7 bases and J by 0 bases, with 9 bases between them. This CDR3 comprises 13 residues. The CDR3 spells CSATGTNTGELFF. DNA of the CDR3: TGCAGCGCGACAGGCACGAACACCGGGGAGCTGTTTTTT.

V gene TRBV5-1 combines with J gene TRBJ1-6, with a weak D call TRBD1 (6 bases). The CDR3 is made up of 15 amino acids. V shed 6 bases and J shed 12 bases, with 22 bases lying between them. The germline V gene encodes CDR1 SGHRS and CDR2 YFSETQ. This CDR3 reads CASTPLPGDYQPLHF. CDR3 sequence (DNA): TGCGCCAGCACCCCGTTGCCAGGGGATTATCAACCCCTCCACTTT.

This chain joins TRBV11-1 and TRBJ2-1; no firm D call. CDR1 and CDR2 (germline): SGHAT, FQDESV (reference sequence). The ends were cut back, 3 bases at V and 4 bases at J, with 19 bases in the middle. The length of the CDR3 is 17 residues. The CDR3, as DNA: TGTGCCAGCAGCTTGGGGTATAGAAAGGGTATTTACAATGAGCAGTTCTTC. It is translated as CASSLGYRKGIYNEQFF.

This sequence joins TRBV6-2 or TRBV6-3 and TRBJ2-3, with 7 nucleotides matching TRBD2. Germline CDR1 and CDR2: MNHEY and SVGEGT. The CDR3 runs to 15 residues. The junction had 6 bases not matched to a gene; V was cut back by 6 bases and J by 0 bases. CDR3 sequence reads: CASRERGTSTDTQYF. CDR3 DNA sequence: TGTGCCAGCAGAGAGCGGGGTACTAGCACAGATACGCAGTATTTT.

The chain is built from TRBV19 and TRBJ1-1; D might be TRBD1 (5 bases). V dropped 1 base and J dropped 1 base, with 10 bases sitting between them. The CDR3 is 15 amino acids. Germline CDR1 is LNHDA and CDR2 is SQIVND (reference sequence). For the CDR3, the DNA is TGTGCCAGTAGTATAGTATGGGGGGAGAACACTGAAGCTTTCTTT. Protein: CASSIVWGENTEAFF.

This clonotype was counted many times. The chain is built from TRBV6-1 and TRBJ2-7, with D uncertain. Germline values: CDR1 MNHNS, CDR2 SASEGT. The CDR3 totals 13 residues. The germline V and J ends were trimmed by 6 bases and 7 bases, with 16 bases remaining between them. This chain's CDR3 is CASSKTFTSEQYV. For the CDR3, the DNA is TGTGCCAGCAGCAAGACGTTCACCTCGGAGCAGTACGTC.

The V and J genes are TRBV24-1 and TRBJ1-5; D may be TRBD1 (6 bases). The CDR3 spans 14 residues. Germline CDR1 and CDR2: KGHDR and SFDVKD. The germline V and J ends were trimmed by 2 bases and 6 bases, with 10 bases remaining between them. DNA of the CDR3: TGTGCCACCAGTGATTCCACAGGGCGTCAGCCCCAGCATTTT. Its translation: CATSDSTGRQPQHF.

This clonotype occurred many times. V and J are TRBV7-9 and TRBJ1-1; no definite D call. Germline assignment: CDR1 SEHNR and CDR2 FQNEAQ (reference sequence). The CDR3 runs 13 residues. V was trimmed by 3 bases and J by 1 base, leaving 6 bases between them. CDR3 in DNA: TGTGCCAGCAGCTTGACCCAGAACACTGAAGCTTTCTTT. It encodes CASSLTQNTEAFF.

The CDR3 sequence: CAISESGAGRPHEQYF. CDR3 DNA sequence: TGTGCCATCAGTGAGTCAGGGGCAGGCCGTCCTCACGAGCAGTACTTC. J is TRBJ2-7 and V is TRBV10-3, with a possible D match to TRBD1 (5 bases). Trimming took 0 bases from V and 5 from J, leaving 17 bases between them. CDR1 and CDR2 (germline): ENHRY, SYGVKD. The CDR3 loop spans 16 amino acids.

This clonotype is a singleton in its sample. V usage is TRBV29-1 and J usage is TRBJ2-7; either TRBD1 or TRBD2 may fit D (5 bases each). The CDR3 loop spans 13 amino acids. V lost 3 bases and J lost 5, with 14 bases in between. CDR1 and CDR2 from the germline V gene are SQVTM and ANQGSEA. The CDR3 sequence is CSVDPWGTHEQYF. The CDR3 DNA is TGCAGCGTTGACCCCTGGGGGACCCACGAGCAGTACTTC.

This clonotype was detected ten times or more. The CDR3 reads CAISEAGRGETQYF. For the CDR3, the DNA is TGTGCCATCAGTGAAGCGGGGCGCGGGGAGACCCAGTACTTC. The chain carries TRBV10-3 and TRBJ2-5; TRBD2 matches at 7 bases. Germline V gene lookup returns CDR1 ENHRY and CDR2 SYGVKD. V shed 3 bases, J shed 5 bases, and the junction held 6 bases outside the gene matches. The CDR3 length is 14 residues.

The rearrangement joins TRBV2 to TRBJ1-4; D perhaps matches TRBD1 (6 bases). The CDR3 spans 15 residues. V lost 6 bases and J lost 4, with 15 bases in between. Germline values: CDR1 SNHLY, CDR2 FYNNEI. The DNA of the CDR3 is TGTGCCAGCAGGCCCAGGACAGATTTTAATGAAAAACTGTTTTTT. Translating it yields CASRPRTDFNEKLFF.

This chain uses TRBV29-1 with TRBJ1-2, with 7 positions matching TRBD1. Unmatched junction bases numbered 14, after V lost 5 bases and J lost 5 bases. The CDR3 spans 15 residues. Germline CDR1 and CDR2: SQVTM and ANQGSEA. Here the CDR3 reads CSVPGQNTEAYGYTF. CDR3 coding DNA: TGCAGCGTTCCGGGACAGAACACTGAAGCTTATGGCTACACCTTC. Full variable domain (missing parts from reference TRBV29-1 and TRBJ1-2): SAVISQKPSRDICQRGTSLTIQCQVDSQVTMMFWYRQQPGQSLTLIATANQGSEATYESGFVIDKFPISRPNLTFSTLTVSNMSPEDSSIYLCSVPGQNTEAYGYTFGSGTRLTVV.

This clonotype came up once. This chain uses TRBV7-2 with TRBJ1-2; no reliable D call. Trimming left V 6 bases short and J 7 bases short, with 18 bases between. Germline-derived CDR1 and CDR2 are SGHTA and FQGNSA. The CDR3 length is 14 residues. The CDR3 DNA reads TGTGCCAGCAGTGAAGTAGCGAGGGAGGGTGGCTACACCTTC. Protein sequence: CASSEVAREGGYTF.

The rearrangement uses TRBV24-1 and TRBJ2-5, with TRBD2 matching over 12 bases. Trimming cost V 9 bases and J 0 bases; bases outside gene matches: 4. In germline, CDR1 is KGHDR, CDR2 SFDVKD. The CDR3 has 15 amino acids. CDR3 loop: CATSRTSGNQETQYF. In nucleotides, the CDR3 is TGTGCCACCTCCAGGACTAGCGGGAACCAAGAGACCCAGTACTTC.

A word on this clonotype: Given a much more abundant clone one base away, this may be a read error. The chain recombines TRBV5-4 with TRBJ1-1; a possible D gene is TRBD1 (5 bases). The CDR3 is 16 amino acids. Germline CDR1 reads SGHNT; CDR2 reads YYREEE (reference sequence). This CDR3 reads CASSLRGYGTNTEASF. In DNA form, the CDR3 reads TGTGCCAGCAGCTTGCGGGGCTACGGAACGAACACTGAAGCTTCCTTT.

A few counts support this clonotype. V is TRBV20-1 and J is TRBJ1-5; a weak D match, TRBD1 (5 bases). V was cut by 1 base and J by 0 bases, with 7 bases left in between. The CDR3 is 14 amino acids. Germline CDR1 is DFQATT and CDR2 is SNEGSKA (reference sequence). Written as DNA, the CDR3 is TGCAGTGCTAGAGCGGGGGATAGCAATCAGCCCCAGCATTTT. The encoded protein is CSARAGDSNQPQHF.

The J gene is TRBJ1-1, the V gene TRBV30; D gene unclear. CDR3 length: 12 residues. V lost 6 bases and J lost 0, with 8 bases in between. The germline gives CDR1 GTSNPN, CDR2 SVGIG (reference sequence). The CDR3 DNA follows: TGTGCCTGCAAGTTGATGAACACTGAAGCTTTCTTT. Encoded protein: CACKLMNTEAFF.